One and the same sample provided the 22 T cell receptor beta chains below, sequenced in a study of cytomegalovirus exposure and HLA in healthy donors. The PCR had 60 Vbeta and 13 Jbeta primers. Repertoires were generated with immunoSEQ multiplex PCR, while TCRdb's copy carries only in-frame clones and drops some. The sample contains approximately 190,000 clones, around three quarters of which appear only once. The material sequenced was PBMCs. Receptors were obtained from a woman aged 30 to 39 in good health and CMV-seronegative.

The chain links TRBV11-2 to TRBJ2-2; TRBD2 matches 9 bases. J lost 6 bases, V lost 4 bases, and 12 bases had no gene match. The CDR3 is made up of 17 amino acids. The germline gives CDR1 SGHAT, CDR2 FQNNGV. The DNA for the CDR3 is TGTGCCAGCAGCTCCCTAAGTCGCGGGAGGGGTTCCGGGGAGCTGTTTTTT. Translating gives CASSSLSRGRGSGELFF.

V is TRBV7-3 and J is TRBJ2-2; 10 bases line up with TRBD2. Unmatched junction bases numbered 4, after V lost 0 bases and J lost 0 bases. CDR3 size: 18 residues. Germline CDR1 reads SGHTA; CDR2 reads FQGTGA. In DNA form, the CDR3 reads TGTGCCAGCAGCTTAACGGCTAGCGGGGGCGCGAACACCGGGGAGCTGTTTTTT. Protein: CASSLTASGGANTGELFF.

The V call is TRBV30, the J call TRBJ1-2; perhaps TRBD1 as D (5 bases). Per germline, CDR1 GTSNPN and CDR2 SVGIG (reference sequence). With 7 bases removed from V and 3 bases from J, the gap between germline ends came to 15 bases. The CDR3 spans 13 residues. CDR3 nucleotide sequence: TGTGCCTCAATTCAGGGATCTGACTATGGCTACACCTTC. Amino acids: CASIQGSDYGYTF.

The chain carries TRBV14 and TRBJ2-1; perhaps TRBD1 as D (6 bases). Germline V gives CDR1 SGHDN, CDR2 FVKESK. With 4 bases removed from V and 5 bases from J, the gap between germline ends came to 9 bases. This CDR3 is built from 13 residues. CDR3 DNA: TGTGCCAGCAGCCCGGACAGTAACAATGAGCAGTTCTTC. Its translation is CASSPDSNNEQFF.

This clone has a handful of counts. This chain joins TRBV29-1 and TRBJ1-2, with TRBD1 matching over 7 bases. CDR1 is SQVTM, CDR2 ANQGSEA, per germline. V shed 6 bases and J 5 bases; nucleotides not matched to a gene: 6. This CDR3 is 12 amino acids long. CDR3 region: CSVRDSTYGYTF. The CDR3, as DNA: TGCAGCGTAAGGGACAGTACATATGGCTACACCTTC.

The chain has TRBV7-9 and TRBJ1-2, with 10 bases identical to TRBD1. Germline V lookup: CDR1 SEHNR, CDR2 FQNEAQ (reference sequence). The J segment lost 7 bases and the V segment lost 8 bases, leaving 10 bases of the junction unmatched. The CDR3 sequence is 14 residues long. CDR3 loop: CASSRRDRGTGYTF. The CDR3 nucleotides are TGTGCCAGCTCACGCCGGGACAGGGGAACTGGCTACACCTTC.

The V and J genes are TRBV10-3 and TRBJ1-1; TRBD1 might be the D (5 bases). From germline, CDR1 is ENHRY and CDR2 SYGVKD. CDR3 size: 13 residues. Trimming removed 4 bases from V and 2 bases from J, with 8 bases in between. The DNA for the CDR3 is TGTGCCATCAGTGGAAGGGGTAACACTGAAGCTTTCTTT. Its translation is CAISGRGNTEAFF.

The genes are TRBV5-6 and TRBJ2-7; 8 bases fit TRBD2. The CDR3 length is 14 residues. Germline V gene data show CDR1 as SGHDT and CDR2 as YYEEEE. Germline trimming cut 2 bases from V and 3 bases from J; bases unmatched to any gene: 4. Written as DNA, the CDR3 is TGTGCCAGCAGCTTTTGGACTAGCAGCTACGAGCAGTACTTC. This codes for CASSFWTSSYEQYF.

CDR3 sequence: CASSLGVLNEQFF. In nucleotides, the CDR3 is TGTGCCAGCAGTTTAGGAGTTCTTAATGAGCAGTTCTTC. The chain has TRBV27 and TRBJ2-1; the D is unclear. The CDR3 is made up of 13 amino acids. The germline V gene encodes CDR1 MNHEY and CDR2 SMNVEV (reference sequence). Trimming removed 2 bases from V and 7 bases from J, with 9 bases in between.

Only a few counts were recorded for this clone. CDR3 bases: TGTGCCAGCAGCTTAGGGGGAGGGGGCAATCAGCCCCAGCATTTT. It specifies CASSLGGGGNQPQHF. The chain joins TRBV9 to TRBJ1-5, with D possibly TRBD1 on 6 matching bases. CDR1 is SGDLS, CDR2 YYNGEE, per germline. V lost 4 bases and J lost 2, with 13 bases in between. This CDR3 contains 15 residues. The full variable domain, in which reference TRBV9 and TRBJ1-5 provide the parts outside the CDR3, is DSGVTQTPKHLITATGQRVTLRCSPRSGDLSVYWYQQSLDQGLQFLIQYYNGEERAKGNILERFSAQQFPDLHSELNLSSLELGDSALYFCASSLGGGGNQPQHFGDGTRLSIL.

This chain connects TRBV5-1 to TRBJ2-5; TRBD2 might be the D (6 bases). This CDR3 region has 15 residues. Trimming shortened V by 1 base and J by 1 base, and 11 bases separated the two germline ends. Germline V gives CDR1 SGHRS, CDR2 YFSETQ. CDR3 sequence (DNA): TGCGCCAGCAGCTTGACCGGGGGTCTCCAAGAGACCCAGTACTTC. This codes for CASSLTGGLQETQYF.

The CDR3 nucleotides are TGTGCCAGCAGCTCAGGGGCACAGGGGAGTCGTGGAAATTCACCCCTCCACTTT. Its protein is CASSSGAQGSRGNSPLHF. J is TRBJ1-6 and V is TRBV7-9; TRBD1 aligns across 7 bases. The CDR3 has 18 amino acids. Trimming at V came to 4 bases and at J to 7 bases, leaving 16 bases not matched to a gene. From germline, CDR1 is SEHNR and CDR2 FQNEAQ (reference sequence).

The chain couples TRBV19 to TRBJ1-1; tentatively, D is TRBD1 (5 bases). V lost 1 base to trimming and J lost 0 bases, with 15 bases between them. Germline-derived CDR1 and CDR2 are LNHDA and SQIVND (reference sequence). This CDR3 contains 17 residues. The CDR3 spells CASSIVGTFTMNTEAFF. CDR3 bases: TGTGCCAGTAGTATAGTGGGGACTTTTACCATGAACACTGAAGCTTTCTTT.

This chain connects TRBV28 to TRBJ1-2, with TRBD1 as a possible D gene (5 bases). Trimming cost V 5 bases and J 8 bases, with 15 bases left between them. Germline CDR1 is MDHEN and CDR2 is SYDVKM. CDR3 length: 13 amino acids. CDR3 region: CASSLGQATGYTF. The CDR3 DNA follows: TGTGCCAGCAGTCTCGGACAAGCGACGGGCTACACCTTC.

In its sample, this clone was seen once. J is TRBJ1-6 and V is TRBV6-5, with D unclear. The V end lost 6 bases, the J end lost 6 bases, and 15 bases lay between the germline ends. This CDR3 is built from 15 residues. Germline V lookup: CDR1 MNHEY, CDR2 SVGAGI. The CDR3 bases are TGTGCCAGCAGCGTCGGGGTCAGTCCTAATTCACCCCTCCACTTT. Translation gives CASSVGVSPNSPLHF.

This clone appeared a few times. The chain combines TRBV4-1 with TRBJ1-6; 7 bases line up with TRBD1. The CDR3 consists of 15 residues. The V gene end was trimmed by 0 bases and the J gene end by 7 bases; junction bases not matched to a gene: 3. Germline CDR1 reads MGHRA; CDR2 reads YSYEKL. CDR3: CASSQEYRGNSPLHF. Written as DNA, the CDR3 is TGCGCCAGCAGCCAAGAGTACAGGGGCAATTCACCCCTCCACTTT.

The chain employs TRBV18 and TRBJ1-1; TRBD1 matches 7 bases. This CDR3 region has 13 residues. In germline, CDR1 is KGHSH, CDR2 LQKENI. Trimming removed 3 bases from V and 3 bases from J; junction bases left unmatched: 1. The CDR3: CASSPGTDTEAFF. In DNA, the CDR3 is TGTGCCAGCTCACCCGGGACAGACACTGAAGCTTTCTTT.

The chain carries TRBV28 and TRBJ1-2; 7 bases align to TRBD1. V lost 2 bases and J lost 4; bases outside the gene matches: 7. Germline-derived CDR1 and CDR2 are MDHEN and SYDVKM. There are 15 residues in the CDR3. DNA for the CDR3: TGTGCCAGCAGTTTAAGGCCAGGGGGTGGCTATGGCTACACCTTC. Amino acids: CASSLRPGGGYGYTF.

For the CDR3, the DNA is TGTGCCAGCAGCTTATATGGGGGCGCGACAGATACGCAGTATTTT. This gives the protein CASSLYGGATDTQYF. The chain couples TRBV5-6 to TRBJ2-3; D is perhaps TRBD1 (6 bases). The CDR3 runs to 15 residues. Germline CDR1 SGHDT, CDR2 YYEEEE. Trimming left V 2 bases short and J 3 bases short, with 13 bases between.

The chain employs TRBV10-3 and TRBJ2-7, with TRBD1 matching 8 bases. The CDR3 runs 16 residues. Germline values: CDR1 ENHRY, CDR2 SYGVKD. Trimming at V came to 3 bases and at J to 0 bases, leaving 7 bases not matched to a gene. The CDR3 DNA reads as TGTGCCATCAGTGAACTCGGGACAGGAAGCTCCTACGAGCAGTACTTC. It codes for CAISELGTGSSYEQYF.

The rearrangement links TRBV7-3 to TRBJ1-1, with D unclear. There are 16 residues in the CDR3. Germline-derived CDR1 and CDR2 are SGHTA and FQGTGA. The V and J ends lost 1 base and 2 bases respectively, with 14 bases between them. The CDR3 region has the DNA TGTGCCAGCAGCTTAAGGGTTTCCAGGTACAACACTGAAGCTTTCTTT. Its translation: CASSLRVSRYNTEAFF.

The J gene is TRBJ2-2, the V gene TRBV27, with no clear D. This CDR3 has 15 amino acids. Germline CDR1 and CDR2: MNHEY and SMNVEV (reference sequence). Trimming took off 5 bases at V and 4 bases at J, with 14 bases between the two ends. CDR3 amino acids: CASSLLGLSTGELFF. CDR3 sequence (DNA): TGTGCCAGCAGTCTGCTAGGTTTGTCCACCGGGGAGCTGTTTTTT.